One and the same sample provided the 12 T cell receptor beta chains below, sequenced in a study of immune characterization of retroperitoneal liposarcoma. TCRdb re-analysed the PCR reads in MiXCR, keeping a single row per CDR3 protein. The table has some 9,900 distinct CDR3 sequences, around 30% seen once; the top ten hold approximately 8.2%. Sequenced material: tumor tissue. The receptors were sampled from a male donor with retroperitoneal liposarcoma.

This clonotype was found many times. This sequence joins TRBV7-6 and TRBJ2-2, with TRBD2 matching over 10 bases. CDR3 length equals 18 residues. V shed 1 base, J shed 6 bases, and the junction held 11 bases outside the gene matches. CDR1 and CDR2 from the germline V gene are SGHVS and FNYEAQ. The CDR3 region has the DNA TGTGCCAGCAGCTTAGTGATTAGCGGGGGGCCTAACGCCGGGGAGCTGTTTTTT. This encodes CASSLVISGGPNAGELFF.

The sample holds many counts of this clonotype. The chain couples TRBV6-6 to TRBJ1-5; D is undetermined. Germline V gene lookup returns CDR1 MNHNY and CDR2 SVGAGI (reference sequence). V dropped 2 bases and J dropped 0 bases, with 20 bases sitting between them. The length of the CDR3 is 19 residues. The CDR3 sequence: CASSYGPLTYLNSNQPQHF. The CDR3 nucleotides read TGTGCCAGCAGTTACGGGCCCCTGACATATCTTAATAGCAATCAGCCCCAGCATTTT.

The chain employs TRBV4-3 and TRBJ1-2, with D possibly being TRBD1 (6 bases). This CDR3 has 16 residues. V gave up 3 bases and J gave up 8 bases, with 22 bases separating them. Germline V gene lookup returns CDR1 LGHNA and CDR2 YSLEER. This CDR3 reads CASSHPVGGLIRGYTF. The CDR3 DNA follows: TGCGCCAGCAGCCACCCCGTTGGGGGCCTGATCCGGGGCTACACCTTC.

The DNA for the CDR3 is TGTGCCAGCAGTTTATTGTCCATAGGACGGCAAAAATCACCCCTCCACTTT. Protein product: CASSLLSIGRQKSPLHF. The V call is TRBV27, the J call TRBJ1-6; D is unclear. The germline V and J ends were trimmed by 1 base and 10 bases, with 20 bases remaining between them. The CDR3 contains 17 residues. The V gene's germline CDR1 is MNHEY and CDR2 SMNVEV (reference sequence).

This clonotype is medium-sized within its sample. V usage is TRBV7-6 and J usage is TRBJ2-1; D is tentatively TRBD1 or TRBD2 (6 bases each). This CDR3 has 17 amino acids. V shed 5 bases and J shed 13 bases, with 30 bases lying between them. Germline assignment: CDR1 SGHVS and CDR2 FNYEAQ. The CDR3 DNA reads TGTGCCAGCAGCCCCCCTTTCGGGCGGGGCGAGGGGGAGACCCAGTTCTTC. It yields the protein CASSPPFGRGEGETQFF.

The V gene is TRBV28, the J gene TRBJ1-4, with 11 positions matching TRBD1. The CDR3 runs to 16 residues. The V segment lost 5 bases and the J segment 6 bases; nucleotides outside the gene matches: 8. Germline CDR1 MDHEN, CDR2 SYDVKM. The CDR3 coding sequence is TGTGCCAGCAGTAAGCCGGGACAGGGGGTCGATGAAAAACTGTTTTTT. It yields the protein CASSKPGQGVDEKLFF. Full variable domain (outside the CDR3, taken from reference TRBV28 and TRBJ1-4): DVKVTQSSRYLVKRTGEKVFLECVQDMDHENMFWYRQDPGLGLRLIYFSYDVKMKEKGDIPEGYSVSREKKERFSLILESASTNQTSMYLCASSKPGQGVDEKLFFGSGTQLSVL.

This clonotype was counted only a few times. The gene calls are TRBV12-3 or TRBV12-4 and TRBJ1-5; unclear D gene. The CDR3 loop spans 13 amino acids. V was trimmed by 6 bases and J by 3 bases, leaving 9 bases between them. The CDR3 region is CASSRRFNQPQHF. In nucleotides, the CDR3 is TGTGCCAGCAGCCGCAGGTTCAATCAGCCCCAGCATTTT.

This clonotype turned up a few times. V gene TRBV6-1 combines with J gene TRBJ2-3, with 10 bases aligning to TRBD1. TRBJ2-7 matches the DNA end more closely, so the J call is doubtful. The CDR3 runs to 17 residues. Germline lookup yields CDR1 MNHNS and CDR2 SASEGT. As DNA, the CDR3 is TGTGCCAGCAGTAAAAGGGGGACAGGGGTCTCCTACAATGAGCAGTACTTC. Translated: CASSKRGTGVSYNEQYF.

The chain combines TRBV7-3 with TRBJ1-1; TRBD1 matches at 7 bases. Losses at the gene ends were 1 base for V and 8 bases for J; bases not matched to a gene: 4. CDR3 length: 13 amino acids. Germline lookup yields CDR1 SGHTA and CDR2 FQGTGA. This chain's CDR3 is CASSLNIGGEAFF. DNA for the CDR3: TGTGCCAGCAGCTTAAACATAGGGGGCGAAGCTTTCTTT.

This clonotype was detected only a few times. The rearrangement joins TRBV12-3 or TRBV12-4 to TRBJ1-1; unclear D gene. The V gene lost 11 bases and the J gene lost 3 bases, with 10 bases spanning the gap. The CDR3 is 11 amino acids. The CDR3 DNA reads TGTGCCCTGGGTTCGTACACTGAAGCTTTCTTT. Translation: CALGSYTEAFF.

CDR3 nucleotides: TGTGCCAGCAGTGAACTGGGGCAGTCGACCGGTTACGAGCAGTACTTC. This codes for CASSELGQSTGYEQYF. The V gene is TRBV6-1, the J gene TRBJ2-7; weak D call: TRBD1 (5 bases). The germline CDR1 and CDR2 sequences are MNHNS and SASEGT. The CDR3 is 16 residues long. Trimming cost V 2 bases and J 4 bases, with 18 bases left between them.

The chain employs TRBV7-3 and TRBJ2-1; 10 bases agree with TRBD2. The end of the DNA aligns better with TRBJ2-7, so the J call may be wrong. This CDR3 comprises 15 residues. Germline CDR1 is SGHTA and CDR2 is FQGTGA. The CDR3 DNA follows: TGTGCCAGCAGCTCAAGCGGGAGGGGAGTTTACGAGCAGTACTTC. Protein: CASSSSGRGVYEQYF.